This T cell receptor beta chain came from a study of blood T cell repertoires in COVID-19. Study details: Samples came from the United States, Italy and Spain, spanning acute and convalescent COVID-19.

This clone was seen only once. Participants were placed into cohorts based on the clinical history they reported. Donors in Cohort 3 counted as recovered after two negative PCRs, clearance, or symptom resolution. V gave up 1 base and J gave up 2 bases, with 9 bases separating them. CDR1 is MNHNS and CDR2 is SASEGT in the germline V gene. The CDR3 totals 14 residues. Original processing methods: Reference gene primer amplification in the assay estimated nucleated cell counts. Some clones are missing from TCRdb's copy, which holds only in-frame ones; the method was immunoSEQ multiplex PCR. V and J calls and clone size are those listed in that table; D and trimming were worked out from the DNA. Seen here are roughly 300,000 clones, 85% observed once, and the top ten hold roughly 2.5%.

This TCR came from a woman between 45 and 60 years old who had recovered from COVID-19. V and J are TRBV6-1 and TRBJ2-7; D may be TRBD1 (5 bases). Material for sequencing was PBMCs or T cells enriched from blood (not recorded which). CDR3 residues: CASSEGQSTYEQYF. The DNA for the CDR3 is TGTGCCAGCAGTGAAGGACAGTCGACCTACGAGCAGTACTTC.